Listed below are T cell receptor beta chains from one sample, sequenced in a study of blood T cell repertoires in COVID-19. The assay was immunoSEQ multiplex PCR, and TCRdb's table has in-frame clones only and misses some. The profile shows some 400,000 clones, around 87% of them singletons. Material for sequencing was peripheral blood. These TCRs come from a woman in her 30s with COVID-19, enrolled during active disease. Each CDR3 is given without its conserved first and last residue.

v_call,j_call,cdr3_aa
TRBV24-1,TRBJ2-3,ATSDLSGTDTQY
TRBV2,TRBJ2-6,ASSATEPSGANVLT
TRBV14,TRBJ2-3,ASSQGRDRVTDTQY
TRBV27,TRBJ2-5,ASSLSRGIETQY
TRBV11-2,TRBJ2-1,ASSWQTLEDEQF
TRBV7-9,TRBJ1-4,ASSLGRSATNEKLF
TRBV30,TRBJ2-7,AWSVIGTGDYEQY
TRBV5-1,TRBJ1-2,ASSEQGLRNYGYT
TRBV7-2,TRBJ1-3,ASSPRGGVLGRNTIY
TRBV6-5,TRBJ2-3,ASSYDSGGRTDTQY
TRBV6-2/TRBV6-3,TRBJ2-1,ASSYRLAELDEQF
TRBV7-2,TRBJ2-1,ASSLGLASEQF
TRBV11-2,TRBJ2-7,ASSRPGQAYEQY
TRBV12-3/TRBV12-4,TRBJ2-7,ASSRQGPYEQY
TRBV4-1,TRBJ1-2,ASSQEAPPGGLYGYT
TRBV7-9,TRBJ2-6,ASSWTGSGANVLT
TRBV5-1,TRBJ2-7,ASSLIGQTTYEQY
TRBV2,TRBJ2-7,ASRSGTSGYEQY
TRBV5-5,TRBJ2-1,ASSVRDRHNEQF
TRBV7-6,TRBJ2-5,ASSETGDSKQETQY
TRBV14,TRBJ1-1,ASSRLRQGRTEAF
TRBV9,TRBJ1-1,ASSVVQGANTEAF
TRBV5-1,TRBJ1-5,ASSRQPRGIGNQPQH
TRBV28,TRBJ2-4,ASSPDRTKPRLAGIIAKNIQY
TRBV29-1,TRBJ2-2,SVLRGTGELF
TRBV30,TRBJ2-7,AWRTTGLVEQY
TRBV7-9,TRBJ1-4,ASSFGTVPNEKLF
TRBV2,TRBJ2-5,ASRRVGQETQY
TRBV6-5,TRBJ1-1,ASTLRAEAF
TRBV5-1,TRBJ2-5,ASSLAGTSGKETQY
TRBV10-1,TRBJ2-7,ASSESNGKTYEQY
TRBV27,TRBJ1-6,ASSQDTYNSPLH
TRBV27,TRBJ2-7,ASSLLGQGYYEQY
TRBV28,TRBJ2-5,ASSSGGLARETQY
TRBV27,TRBJ1-5,ASSLGRNQPQH
TRBV6-5,TRBJ2-7,ASGIRDTTYEQY
TRBV4-1,TRBJ2-6,ASSHYGSSGANVLT
TRBV5-4,TRBJ2-3,ASSFGQGASDTQY
TRBV6-6,TRBJ1-5,ASSSTQTGRLQPQH
TRBV19,TRBJ2-7,ASSIMTSGRREQY
TRBV18,TRBJ2-7,ASSTSGMAEQY
TRBV18,TRBJ2-7,ASSPGDRGVQY
TRBV10-3,TRBJ1-5,AIRKQGGQPQH
TRBV7-2,TRBJ1-6,ASSQGAYNSPLH
TRBV19,TRBJ2-1,ASSKGLAPDEQF
TRBV5-1,TRBJ2-1,ASSLAFSEEAQF
TRBV27,TRBJ1-1,ASSLGRRQGERNTEAF
TRBV7-9,TRBJ2-5,ASSLASGLQETQY
TRBV5-4,TRBJ2-5,ASSFRRGETQY